The clone carrying this TCR beta chain was found once. Germline and junction disagree at one end, which may indicate a read error. This sample was included in a study of tumor and adjacent non-tumor tissue in lung cancer. Background on the study: Histology: about twelve adenocarcinoma, a couple of squamous cell carcinoma, 1 small cell lung cancer.

No cell sorting was done before RNA was extracted from the tissue. Three rounds of nested PCR, following a modified ARM-PCR protocol, produced the TCRbeta library. TCRdb ran MiXCR on the multiplex PCR reads and lists one entry per CDR3 protein. The data hold roughly 67,000 distinct CDR3 sequences, with about 60% observed a single time. This CDR3 comprises 17 residues. Germline V gives CDR1 SEHNR, CDR2 FQNEAQ (reference sequence). The specimen sequenced was lung tumor tissue. The sequence was collected from a man aged 45-65 years with non-small cell lung cancer. The chain is built from TRBV7-9 and TRBJ2-7; no reliable D call. This CDR3 is CTSSPPPHSGRSYEQYF. For the CDR3, the DNA is TGTACCAGCAGCCCACCGCCCCATTCTGGCAGATCCTACGAGCAGTACTTC.